Described below is a single TCR beta chain sequence and its context. Using immunoSEQ multiplex PCR, the repertoire was profiled, and TCRdb retains in-frame clones only, with some absent. The table shows around 12,000 clones, with around 94% occurring only once. This sample is part of a study of control samples from healthy donors and cancer patients. V was shortened by 2 bases and J by 7 bases, with 11 bases between the two germline ends. The CDR3 length is 13 residues. The material sequenced was PBMCs. This clonotype originated in a man aged 80 or over with lung cancer. The chain carries TRBV12-3 or TRBV12-4 and TRBJ1-2; D gene unclear. The CDR3 nucleotides read TGTGCCAGCAGTTTAAATGGGGAGGGTGGCTACACCTTC. Its translation: CASSLNGEGGYTF.